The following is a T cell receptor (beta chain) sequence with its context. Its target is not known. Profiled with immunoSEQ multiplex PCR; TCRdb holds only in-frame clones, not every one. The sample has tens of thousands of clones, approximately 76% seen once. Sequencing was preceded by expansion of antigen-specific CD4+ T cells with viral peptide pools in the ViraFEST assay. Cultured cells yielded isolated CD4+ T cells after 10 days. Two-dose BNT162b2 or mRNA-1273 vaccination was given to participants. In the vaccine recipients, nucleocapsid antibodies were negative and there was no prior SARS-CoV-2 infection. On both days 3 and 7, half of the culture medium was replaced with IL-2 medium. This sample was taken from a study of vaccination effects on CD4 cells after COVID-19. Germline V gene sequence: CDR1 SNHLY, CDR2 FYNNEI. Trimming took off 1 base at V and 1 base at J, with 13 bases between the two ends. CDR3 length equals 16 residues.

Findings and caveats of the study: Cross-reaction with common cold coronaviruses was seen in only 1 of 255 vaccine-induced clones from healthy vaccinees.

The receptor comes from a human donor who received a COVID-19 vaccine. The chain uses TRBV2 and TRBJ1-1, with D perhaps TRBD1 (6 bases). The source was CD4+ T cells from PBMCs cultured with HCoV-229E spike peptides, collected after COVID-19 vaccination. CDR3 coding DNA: TGTGCCAGCAGTGAAGGCTGGGACATTCCGAACACTGAAGCTTTCTTT. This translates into CASSEGWDIPNTEAFF.